The clone carrying this T cell receptor (beta chain) was recorded a few times. Its target is not known. The data were taken from a study of glioma-infiltrating T cells. Overall study results and limits: Only very few CDR3 sequences appeared in both tissue and blood.

TCR alpha and beta CDR3 regions were amplified from RNA using iRepertoire nested multiplex PCR. From the multiplex PCR reads, TCRdb called clonotypes with MiXCR, one entry per CDR3 protein. Among 40,000 or so distinct CDR3 sequences listed, 20% to 25% were seen once. The sequencing sample was made of glioma tissue, nonneoplastic brain tissue, or PBMCs (not recorded which). The source of this sequence is a human donor with low-grade glioma or glioblastoma, undergoing nonglioma brain surgery, or in good health (not recorded which).

This CDR3 reads CSVVQTAEAFF. Written as DNA, the CDR3 is TGCAGCGTCGTACAGACAGCTGAAGCTTTCTTT. The rearrangement uses TRBV29-1 and TRBJ1-1, with a weak D call TRBD1 (5 bases). This CDR3 is 11 amino acids long. The V end lost 6 bases, the J end lost 6 bases, and 11 bases lay between the germline ends. CDR1 and CDR2 (germline): SQVTM, ANQGSEA.